These T cell receptor beta chains were read from a single sample in a study of technical replicates of blood from a handful of donors. TCRdb keeps only in-frame clones here, not all; method: immunoSEQ multiplex PCR. Of some 60,000 clones listed, just under 90% were seen once; the top ten hold approximately 4.7%. Sequenced input: PBMCs. The receptors shown here come from a human donor in good health. Some clones in this sample may be carry-over from other donors' samples. CDR3s include the opening cysteine and the closing phenylalanine or tryptophan. The D gene is left open where the match is weak. Clone sizes are given selectively: once, few, many, or a class where the clone is expanded.

D: TRBD2; size: .; length: 17; V: TRBV11-1; J: TRBJ2-7; DNA: TGTGCCAGCAGCCACGGACTAGCGGGACCATTTCTATACGAGCAGTACTTC; CDR3: CASSHGLAGPFLYEQYF
D: .; size: .; length: 15; V: TRBV4-3; J: TRBJ1-6; DNA: TGCGCCAGCAGCCAAGGTCCGGGGTATAATTCACCCCTCCACTTT; CDR3: CASSQGPGYNSPLHF
D: .; size: .; length: 15; V: TRBV9; J: TRBJ1-4; DNA: TGTGCCAGCAGCCGGAGCGGTGCAACTAATGAAAAACTGTTTTTT; CDR3: CASSRSGATNEKLFF
D: TRBD1; size: .; length: 11; V: TRBV29-1; J: TRBJ2-1; DNA: TGCAGCGAAGGACAGGGGGGTGAGCAGTTCTTC; CDR3: CSEGQGGEQFF
D: TRBD2; size: .; length: 15; V: TRBV6-5; J: TRBJ2-3; DNA: TGTGCCAGCATGCCCCCGGGACTAGCTACAGATACGCAGTATTTT; CDR3: CASMPPGLATDTQYF
D: TRBD1; size: .; length: 15; V: TRBV11-1; J: TRBJ2-7; DNA: TGTGCCAGCAGCAATGGACAGGGGGTGTCCTACGAGCAGTACTTC; CDR3: CASSNGQGVSYEQYF
D: TRBD1; size: .; length: 14; V: TRBV29-1; J: TRBJ1-2; DNA: TGCAGCGTTGAAGATGGACAGGTTAACTATGGCTACACCTTC; CDR3: CSVEDGQVNYGYTF
D: TRBD1; size: .; length: 13; V: TRBV29-1; J: TRBJ1-1; DNA: TGCAGCGTTCATCAAACAGGGGGCACTGAAGCTTTCTTT; CDR3: CSVHQTGGTEAFF
D: TRBD2; size: .; length: 14; V: TRBV5-1; J: TRBJ2-3; DNA: TGCGCCAGCAGCTGGGGACTAGTCCCAGATACGCAGTATTTT; CDR3: CASSWGLVPDTQYF
D: TRBD2; size: .; length: 14; V: TRBV19; J: TRBJ2-1; DNA: TGTGCCAGTAGTCAGACTAGCGGAGGGAGTGAGCAGTTCTTC; CDR3: CASSQTSGGSEQFF
D: .; size: few; length: 15; V: TRBV7-2; J: TRBJ1-1; DNA: TGTGCCAGCAGCTTACTTCAGGCGCCGAACACTGAAGCTTTCTTT; CDR3: CASSLLQAPNTEAFF
D: .; size: .; length: 14; V: TRBV5-1; J: TRBJ2-7; DNA: TGCGCCAGCAGCTTGGGTCCGCGCAACTACGAGCAGTACTTC; CDR3: CASSLGPRNYEQYF
D: TRBD2; size: .; length: 15; V: TRBV7-9; J: TRBJ2-3; DNA: TGTGCCAGCAGCACTCTAGCGGGATCCACAGATACGCAGTATTTT; CDR3: CASSTLAGSTDTQYF
D: TRBD1; size: .; length: 15; V: TRBV10-1; J: TRBJ1-5; DNA: TGCGCCAGCAGCGGACAGGTAAGAAGCAATCAGCCCCAGCATTTT; CDR3: CASSGQVRSNQPQHF
D: .; size: .; length: 19; V: TRBV27; J: TRBJ1-2; DNA: TGTGCCAGCAGTTCACTTGGGTTGGTTAGCAGAAAATCAAACTATGGCTACACCTTC; CDR3: CASSSLGLVSRKSNYGYTF
D: TRBD2; size: once; length: 16; V: TRBV5-1; J: TRBJ2-3; DNA: TGCGCCAGCAGCTTGGTCCCTAGCGGGAGTTCAGATACGCAGTATTTT; CDR3: CASSLVPSGSSDTQYF